Reported below is one T cell receptor beta chain. Its antigen is unknown. The source of the sample is a study of T cell clonotyping in hematopoietic cell transplantation. Trimming took 1 base from V and 0 from J, leaving 9 bases between them. The V gene's germline CDR1 is SGHTA and CDR2 FQGNSA. The CDR3 has 16 amino acids. Some clones are missing from TCRdb's copy, which holds only in-frame ones; the method was immunoSEQ multiplex PCR. The sample has tens of thousands of clones; under 95% are singletons. Regarding time point: recipient sample about 28 days before transplant, after cytoreduction. Samples: about 28 days before transplant, then days 30, 100 and 180 after. Study-wide results and caveats: Pathologically expanded recipient clonotypes increased progressively from day 30 to day 180 as diversity fell. Broader posttransplant TCR repertoire diversity was predicted by graft donor and pretransplant recipient Inverse Simpson Index values. No sorting was done, leaving CD4 and CD8 contributions mixed.

The source was peripheral blood mononuclear cells, collected before stem cell transplant. The V and J genes are TRBV7-2 and TRBJ1-4, with D uncertain. The receptor was isolated from a man aged 45-60 years with acute myeloid leukemia. Some clones in this sample may be carry-over from other donors' samples. The CDR3 loop is CASSLVGDSTNEKLFF. CDR3 sequence (DNA): TGTGCCAGCAGCTTAGTTGGGGATTCAACTAATGAAAAACTGTTTTTT.